A single sample is the source of the 19 T cell receptor beta chains below, sequenced in a study of blood T cells in healthy people across ages. Sample-barcoded 5' priming and a J-beta primer mix drove a second PCR of about 7 to 11 cycles. Using its own MiXCR run on the 5' RACE reads, TCRdb lists one record per CDR3 protein. The table has 750,000 to 1,000,000 distinct CDR3 sequences, roughly 29% seen once. This sample was shared with a second study, whose subject was T cells of mothers and their children.

The sample taken for sequencing was blood. These receptors all come from a middle-aged woman in good health.

J is TRBJ1-3 and V is TRBV5-1, with unresolved D. The CDR3 extends over 16 amino acids. Germline V gene sequence: CDR1 SGHRS, CDR2 YFSETQ. V lost 4 bases, J lost 0 bases, and 14 bases lay in between. The CDR3 here is CASSLLGENSGNTIYF. CDR3 DNA sequence: TGCGCCAGCAGCCTGCTGGGAGAAAACTCTGGAAACACCATATATTTT.

About this clonotype: A junction boundary mismatches the germline segment, possibly from a read error. In nucleotides, the CDR3 is TGTGCCAGCAGTTTTGAGGGGGGATCCTATAATTTACCCCTCCACTTT. It encodes CASSFEGGSYNLPLHF. J is TRBJ1-6 and V is TRBV12-3 or TRBV12-4; D may be TRBD1 (6 bases). The CDR3 extends over 16 amino acids.

J is TRBJ1-5 and V is TRBV3-1; TRBD1 might be the D (5 bases). The CDR3 is 16 residues long. Germline CDR1 is LGHDT and CDR2 is YNNKEL (reference sequence). The V gene lost 1 base and the J gene lost 7 bases, with 17 bases spanning the gap. The CDR3: CASSQAAVGGNQPQHF. The CDR3 nucleotides read TGTGCCAGCAGCCAAGCTGCCGTGGGGGGGAACCAGCCCCAGCATTTT. The whole variable domain, remainder taken from reference TRBV3-1 and TRBJ1-5, is DTAVSQTPKYLVTQMGNDKSIKCEQNLGHDTMYWYKQDSKKFLKIMFSYNNKELIINETVPNRFSPKSPDKAHLNLHINSLELGDSAVYFCASSQAAVGGNQPQHFGDGTRLSIL.

To note about this clonotype: A clone one base away is much larger, so this may be a read error. The chain has TRBV7-9 and TRBJ2-7; 9 nucleotides line up with TRBD1. Germline V gene lookup returns CDR1 SEHNR and CDR2 FQNEAQ (reference sequence). V lost 6 bases to trimming and J lost 2 bases; unmatched junction nucleotides: 8. The CDR3 consists of 15 residues. In DNA, the CDR3 is TGTGCCAGCAGGAACGGGACAGGGATCCCCTACGAGCAGTACTTC. Protein sequence: CASRNGTGIPYEQYF. The variable domain in full, with the rest retrieved from reference TRBV7-9 and TRBJ2-7, is DTGVSQNPRHKITKRGQNVTFRCDPISEHNRLYWYRQTLGQGPEFLTYFQNEAQLEKSRLLSDRFSAERPKGSFSTLEIQRTEQGDSAMYLCASRNGTGIPYEQYFGPGTRLTVT.

About this clonotype itself: The junction departs from the called germline gene at one end, perhaps through a read error. The chain has TRBV18 and TRBJ1-4, with D hard to call. Germline V CDR1 and CDR2: KGHSH, LQKENI. The CDR3 is 14 amino acids. The CDR3 nucleotides read TGCGCCAGCCCACCAAATAGGGAGAGTGAAAAACTGTTTTTT. Translated: CASPPNRESEKLFF.

This clonotype was seen ten or more times. The rearrangement joins TRBV5-1 to TRBJ2-6; D is possibly TRBD1 (6 bases). Trimming shortened V by 0 bases and J by 0 bases, and 7 bases separated the two germline ends. CDR1 is SGHRS and CDR2 is YFSETQ in the germline V gene. CDR3 length equals 16 residues. Here the CDR3 reads CASSLAGASGANVLTF. DNA for the CDR3: TGCGCCAGCAGCTTGGCAGGGGCCTCTGGGGCCAACGTCCTGACTTTC.

In this sample, this clonotype turned up a few times. This chain links TRBV7-2 with TRBJ1-1; possible D gene TRBD1, 5 bases. Germline CDR1 SGHTA, CDR2 FQGNSA. This CDR3 has 17 amino acids. Trimming took off 0 bases at V and 0 bases at J, with 14 bases between the two ends. The CDR3 spells CASSLAGLEYMNTEAFF. The CDR3 DNA is TGTGCCAGCAGCTTAGCGGGACTGGAATACATGAACACTGAAGCTTTCTTT.

This chain connects TRBV5-1 to TRBJ2-1, with a weak D call TRBD2 (7 bases). Germline V CDR1 and CDR2: SGHRS, YFSETQ. Trimming removed 4 bases at V and 6 bases at J, with 14 bases between. The CDR3 runs 14 residues. CDR3 DNA sequence: TGCGCCAGCAGCGAGGGGGACTACCGCAATGAGCAGTTCTTC. This translates into CASSEGDYRNEQFF.

For this clonotype: A much larger clonotype is one base distant, so this may be a read error. The rearrangement uses TRBV27 and TRBJ2-6; TRBD2 aligns across 14 bases. CDR1 MNHEY and CDR2 SMNVEV come from the germline V gene (reference sequence). The CDR3 runs 20 residues. V lost 2 bases, J lost 0 bases, and 6 bases stayed unmatched. The DNA for the CDR3 is TGTGCCAGCAGTTTAAATAGGACTAGCGGGGGGAGCTCTGGGGCCAACGTCCTGACTTTC. It yields the protein CASSLNRTSGGSSGANVLTF. Full variable domain (missing parts from reference TRBV27 and TRBJ2-6): EAQVTQNPRYLITVTGKKLTVTCSQNMNHEYMSWYRQDPGLGLRQIYYSMNVEVTDKGDVPEGYKVSRKEKRNFPLILESPSPNQTSLYFCASSLNRTSGGSSGANVLTFGAGSRLTVL.

There are a few counts of this clonotype. The chain is built from TRBV29-1 and TRBJ2-1, with D hard to call. The germline V and J ends were trimmed by 1 base and 14 bases, with 15 bases remaining between them. The CDR3 extends over 12 amino acids. Germline values: CDR1 SQVTM, CDR2 ANQGSEA. The DNA of the CDR3 is TGCAGCGTTGAAGGAAGCAGGACCAAGGAGTTCTTC. It translates to CSVEGSRTKEFF.

The V gene is TRBV7-9, the J gene TRBJ2-5, with 10 bases lining up with TRBD2. The closer fit of TRBJ2-7 to the DNA end suggests the J call may be wrong. The CDR3 totals 15 residues. From germline, CDR1 is SEHNR and CDR2 FQNEAQ (reference sequence). CDR3 sequence (DNA): TGTGCCAGCAGCTTAGCACTAGCGGGAAGATACGAGCAGTACTTC. The encoded protein is CASSLALAGRYEQYF.

Details on this clonotype: A much more abundant neighbour one base away suggests this may be a read error. V is TRBV20-1 and J is TRBJ2-3, with unresolved D. The CDR3 covers 13 residues. Germline V lookup: CDR1 DFQATT, CDR2 SNEGSKA (reference sequence). V shed 3 bases and J shed 0 bases, with 7 bases lying between them. This CDR3 is CSASDGSTDTQYF. The CDR3 DNA sequence: TGCAGTGCTAGCGATGGGAGCACAGATACGCAGTATTTT.

Worth noting for this clonotype: This could be a read error, since a much larger clone is one nucleotide away. The genes are TRBV7-2 and TRBJ2-1; D ambiguous. Germline V CDR1 and CDR2: SGHTA, FQGNSA. The CDR3 contains 11 residues. Trimming removed 5 bases at V and 15 bases at J, with 14 bases between. The DNA for the CDR3 is TGTGCCAGCAGCGCCCAGAGTAAGCGGTTCTTC. Residues: CASSAQSKRFF.

Turning to this clonotype: One end of the junction fails to match germline, which may point to a read error. The gene calls are TRBV7-6 and TRBJ2-2; 9 nucleotides match TRBD1. The CDR3 runs to 15 residues. Germline CDR1 reads SGHVS; CDR2 reads FNYEAQ. The CDR3 spells CARSPGQGGTGELFF. CDR3 DNA: TGTGCCCGCAGCCCGGGACAGGGAGGGACCGGGGAGCTGTTTTTT.

The chain has TRBV2 and TRBJ2-7; tentatively, D is TRBD1 (6 bases). The V end was cut by 5 bases, the J end by 4 bases, with 12 bases between. CDR1 is SNHLY and CDR2 is FYNNEI in the germline V gene. CDR3 size: 13 residues. CDR3 DNA: TGTGCCAGCAGTAACAGGGTAGGATACGAGCAGTACTTC. Protein product: CASSNRVGYEQYF. Using reference TRBV2 and TRBJ2-7 for the parts outside the CDR3, the full variable domain is EPEVTQTPSHQVTQMGQEVILRCVPISNHLYFYWYRQILGQKVEFLVSFYNNEISEKSEIFDDQFSVERPDGSNFTLKIRSTKLEDSAMYFCASSNRVGYEQYFGPGTRLTVT.

This clonotype was recorded a few times. This chain joins TRBV19 and TRBJ1-2; D may be TRBD1 (6 bases). V lost 3 bases and J 3 bases, leaving 8 bases between the germline ends. The CDR3 consists of 13 residues. CDR1 and CDR2 from the germline V gene are LNHDA and SQIVND (reference sequence). The CDR3 spells CASSIDRYYGYTF. The CDR3 DNA follows: TGTGCCAGTAGTATCGACAGGTACTATGGCTACACCTTC.

This clonotype was seen only once. The chain links TRBV24-1 to TRBJ1-3; weak D call: TRBD1 (5 bases). Trimming removed 3 bases from V and 0 bases from J, with 11 bases in between. Germline V lookup: CDR1 KGHDR, CDR2 SFDVKD. This CDR3 is 16 amino acids long. CDR3 sequence: CATSDADSSSGNTIYF. The DNA for the CDR3 is TGTGCCACCAGTGATGCCGACAGTAGCTCTGGAAACACCATATATTTT.

This clonotype was seen ten or more times. The chain uses TRBV7-9 and TRBJ2-7; D ambiguous. The CDR3 extends over 16 amino acids. The germline CDR1 and CDR2 sequences are SEHNR and FQNEAQ (reference sequence). V lost 2 bases to trimming and J lost 3 bases, with 17 bases between them. Here the CDR3 reads CASSLKWPPSDYEQYF. The CDR3 nucleotides read TGTGCCAGCAGCTTAAAGTGGCCGCCAAGTGACTACGAGCAGTACTTC.

CDR3 coding DNA: TGCAGTGCTAGTTTGTCGCGGGGGCATTACAATGAGCAGTTCTTC. This translates into CSASLSRGHYNEQFF. The V and J genes are TRBV20-1 and TRBJ2-1, with D possibly matching TRBD2 (7 bases). V dropped 3 bases and J dropped 4 bases, with 16 bases sitting between them. From germline, CDR1 is DFQATT and CDR2 SNEGSKA (reference sequence). This CDR3 has 15 residues.